These 17 T cell receptor beta chains were all obtained from the same sample, sequenced in a study of T cells in Graves' hyperthyroidism and ophthalmopathy. There were TCR beta CDR3 regions amplified from RNA transcripts. HTBI primers were employed in a first-round RT-PCR of the TCR CDR3. TCRdb redid the calling of the multiplex PCR reads with MiXCR, one entry per CDR3 protein. The sample has about 620,000 distinct CDR3 sequences; about 16% are singletons. Sequences were obtained from blood. These receptor sequences come from a woman between 25 and 40 years old with Graves' hyperthyroidism.

J is TRBJ2-3 and V is TRBV20-1; 10 nucleotides align to TRBD2. CDR3 length equals 13 residues. CDR1 is DFQATT, CDR2 SNEGSKA, per germline (reference sequence). The DNA for the CDR3 is TGCACTACTAGCGGGATAAGCACAGATACGCAGTATTTT. Translating gives CTTSGISTDTQYF.

The genes are TRBV7-8 and TRBJ1-3, with D hard to call. The CDR3 length is 17 residues. Trimming stripped 0 bases from V and 0 bases from J, with 12 bases between. The germline V gene has CDR1 SGHVS and CDR2 FQNEAQ. The CDR3 nucleotides are TGTGCCAGCAGCTTAGCGAACAGAGTTCCCTCTGGAAACACCATATATTTT. Residues: CASSLANRVPSGNTIYF.

This clonotype was seen many times. V is TRBV7-2 and J is TRBJ2-7; D possibly corresponds to TRBD2 (6 bases). The CDR3 totals 14 residues. The germline gives CDR1 SGHTA, CDR2 FQGNSA. Trimming shortened V by 3 bases and J by 0 bases, and 9 bases separated the two germline ends. The CDR3 sequence is CASSFRDFSYEQYF. The CDR3 DNA is TGTGCCAGCAGCTTTAGGGACTTCTCCTACGAGCAGTACTTC.

This clonotype showed up many times. This chain uses TRBV5-1 with TRBJ1-1, with a tentative D call TRBD1 (5 bases). Germline lookup yields CDR1 SGHRS and CDR2 YFSETQ. There are 14 residues in the CDR3. Trimming pared 3 bases from V and 6 bases from J, leaving 15 bases between. In DNA form, the CDR3 reads TGCGCCAGCAGCTATGACAGCAATCGACCTGAAGCTTTCTTT. It codes for CASSYDSNRPEAFF.

J is TRBJ1-4 and V is TRBV25-1; D is perhaps TRBD1 (5 bases). This CDR3 comprises 13 residues. Germline V gene sequence: CDR1 MGHDK, CDR2 SYGVNS. Between the trimmed V and J ends, which lost 1 base and 13 bases, there was a span of 13 bases. The CDR3 loop is CASSESGDLGLFF. CDR3 coding DNA: TGTGCCAGCAGTGAATCGGGGGATTTAGGACTGTTTTTT.

This clonotype has ten or more counts. The chain couples TRBV20-1 to TRBJ2-5, with 8 bases lining up with TRBD1. V lost 5 bases and J lost 4; bases outside the gene matches: 6. Looked up from germline, CDR1 is DFQATT and CDR2 is SNEGSKA (reference sequence). The CDR3 totals 13 residues. CDR3 sequence: CSAASGGAETQYF. The CDR3, as DNA: TGCAGTGCTGCCTCAGGGGGCGCAGAGACCCAGTACTTC.

This chain links TRBV20-1 with TRBJ2-3; TRBD2 matches at 9 bases. The CDR3 contains 16 residues. The J segment lost 3 bases and the V segment lost 6 bases, leaving 13 bases of the junction unmatched. The germline V gene encodes CDR1 DFQATT and CDR2 SNEGSKA (reference sequence). The CDR3 coding sequence is TGCAGTGCGAGTTGGCTAGCGGGAACCGGGACAGATACGCAGTATTTT. This encodes CSASWLAGTGTDTQYF.

The chain links TRBV28 to TRBJ1-1, with D tentatively TRBD1 (6 bases). The V gene's germline CDR1 is MDHEN and CDR2 SYDVKM. Between the trimmed V and J ends, which lost 4 bases and 9 bases, there was a span of 18 bases. This CDR3 contains 14 residues. CDR3 loop: CASSSPGAGDKAFF. The CDR3 DNA reads as TGTGCCAGCAGTTCCCCGGGGGCAGGGGATAAAGCTTTCTTT. Full variable domain (remainder filled in from reference TRBV28 and TRBJ1-1): DVKVTQSSRYLVKRTGEKVFLECVQDMDHENMFWYRQDPGLGLRLIYFSYDVKMKEKGDIPEGYSVSREKKERFSLILESASTNQTSMYLCASSSPGAGDKAFFGQGTRLTVV.

The chain joins TRBV4-1 to TRBJ2-7, with 7 bases aligning to TRBD2. Germline lookup yields CDR1 MGHRA and CDR2 YSYEKL. Unmatched junction bases numbered 4, after V lost 0 bases and J lost 2 bases. CDR3 length: 15 residues. CDR3 sequence reads: CASSQEDGRPYEQYF. The DNA for the CDR3 is TGCGCCAGCAGCCAAGAGGACGGGAGGCCCTACGAGCAGTACTTC.

This clonotype was observed at least ten times. The CDR3 DNA reads TGTGCCAGCAGCTTAGGGCCAGATCCTTACGAGCAGTACTTC. Encoded protein: CASSLGPDPYEQYF. The rearrangement uses TRBV7-2 and TRBJ2-7; D gene unclear. The CDR3 is 14 residues long. V was shortened by 1 base and J by 4 bases, with 11 bases between the two germline ends. Germline CDR1 reads SGHTA; CDR2 reads FQGNSA. Based on the CDR3 plus reference TRBV7-2 and TRBJ2-7, the full variable domain is GAGVSQSPSNKVTEKGKDVELRCDPISGHTALYWYRQSLGQGLEFLIYFQGNSAPDKSGLPSDRFSAERTGGSVSTLTIQRTQQEDSAVYLCASSLGPDPYEQYFGPGTRLTVT.

The sample holds many counts of this clonotype. CDR3 in amino acids: CASSSYRVGGYEQYF. Here the CDR3 DNA reads TGTGCCAGCAGCTCGTACCGGGTTGGGGGCTACGAGCAGTACTTC. The gene calls are TRBV7-9 and TRBJ2-7; tentatively, D is TRBD1 or TRBD2 (5 bases each). Germline CDR1 SEHNR, CDR2 FQNEAQ (reference sequence). V lost 4 bases and J 3 bases, leaving 16 bases between the germline ends. This CDR3 spans 15 amino acids.

There are many counts of this clonotype. The V gene is TRBV6-2 or TRBV6-3, the J gene TRBJ2-7; 8 nucleotides align to TRBD2. The length of the CDR3 is 16 residues. The germline V gene encodes CDR1 MNHEY and CDR2 SVGEGT. With V trimmed by 2 bases and J by 5 bases, 11 bases remained unmatched. This chain's CDR3 is CASSYPPGAGEDEQYF. DNA of the CDR3: TGTGCCAGCAGTTACCCCCCAGGAGCGGGAGAGGACGAGCAGTACTTC.

The rearrangement uses TRBV5-8 and TRBJ2-2; TRBD2 might be the D (5 bases). Germline values: CDR1 SGHTS, CDR2 YDEGEE. This CDR3 region has 16 residues. Trimming cost V 7 bases and J 4 bases, with 20 bases left between them. The CDR3 here is CASRPFTSRGTGELFF. The CDR3 DNA reads as TGTGCCAGCCGACCCTTTACTAGTCGGGGCACCGGGGAGCTGTTTTTT. Together with reference TRBV5-8 and TRBJ2-2, the CDR3 gives the full variable domain: EAGVTQSPTHLIKTRGQQATLRCSPISGHTSVYWYQQALGLGLQFLLWYDEGEERNRGNFPPRFSGRQFPNYSSELNVNALELEDSALYLCASRPFTSRGTGELFFGEGSRLTVL.

There are many counts of this clonotype. The rearrangement links TRBV30 to TRBJ1-1; TRBD1 aligns across 7 bases. CDR1 and CDR2 from the germline V gene are GTSNPN and SVGIG (reference sequence). The CDR3 totals 13 residues. With 8 bases clipped from V and 6 bases from J, the junction kept 12 bases outside the gene matches. The CDR3 DNA is TGTGCCCGCATCAGGGGGTTCGAAGCTGAAGCTTTCTTT. It translates to CARIRGFEAEAFF.

This clonotype was found many times. V is TRBV30 and J is TRBJ2-1; 10 nucleotides align to TRBD2. The CDR3 is 13 residues long. With 8 bases clipped from V and 7 bases from J, the junction kept 8 bases outside the gene matches. Germline V gene data show CDR1 as GTSNPN and CDR2 as SVGIG (reference sequence). As DNA, the CDR3 is TGTGCCCTGATTAGCGGGAGGAAGAATGAGCAGTTCTTC. It encodes CALISGRKNEQFF.

This clonotype has a handful of counts. V and J are TRBV19 and TRBJ1-2; D possibly corresponds to TRBD1 (5 bases). Germline CDR1 is LNHDA and CDR2 is SQIVND (reference sequence). Deletions cut 6 bases from V and 6 bases from J, with 17 bases between. The CDR3 sequence is 14 residues long. The CDR3 loop reads CASREEGTADGYTF. The CDR3 region has the DNA TGTGCCAGTAGAGAGGAGGGGACGGCCGATGGCTACACCTTC.

This clonotype was seen only a few times. The chain is built from TRBV11-1 and TRBJ2-3, with 10 bases aligning to TRBD2. Trimming cost V 1 base and J 5 bases; bases outside gene matches: 12. This CDR3 has 18 residues. CDR1 is SGHAT, CDR2 FQDESV, per germline (reference sequence). The chain's CDR3 is CASSLESPGLALKDTQYF. DNA for the CDR3: TGTGCCAGCAGCTTAGAGTCACCGGGACTAGCGTTAAAAGATACGCAGTATTTT.